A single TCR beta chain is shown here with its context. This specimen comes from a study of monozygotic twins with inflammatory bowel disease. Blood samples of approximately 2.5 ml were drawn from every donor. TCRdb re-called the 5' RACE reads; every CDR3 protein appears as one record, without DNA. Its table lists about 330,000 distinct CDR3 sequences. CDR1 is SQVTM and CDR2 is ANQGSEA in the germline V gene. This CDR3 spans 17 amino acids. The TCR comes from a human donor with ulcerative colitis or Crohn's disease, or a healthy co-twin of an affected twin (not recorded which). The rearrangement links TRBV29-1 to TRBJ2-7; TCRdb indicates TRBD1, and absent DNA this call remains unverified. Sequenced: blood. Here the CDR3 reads CSVLNPLPGQGAHEQYF.